The 13 T cell receptor beta chains below were found in one sample sequenced in a study of beta chain features in type 1 diabetes. The entirety of the isolated RNA underwent reverse transcription, so expressed TCRB transcripts were sequenced. The table came from immunoSEQ multiplex PCR; TCRdb's copy has only in-frame clones and leaves some out. The profile shows around 360,000 clones, roughly 12% of them singletons. Study-wide results and caveats: Among all four CD4+ subsets, Type 1 diabetes patients had TCRB CDR3s that were moderately but significantly shorter.

For these receptors, no antigen is known. The source material was naive CD4+ T cells from blood. These receptor sequences come from a woman aged 18-29 years with type 1 diabetes.

The genes are TRBV6-6 and TRBJ2-3; possibly TRBD2 for D (6 bases). The germline V gene encodes CDR1 MNHNY and CDR2 SVGAGI (reference sequence). The V end lost 6 bases, the J end lost 1 base, and 17 bases lay between the germline ends. The CDR3 is made up of 16 amino acids. The CDR3 bases are TGTGCCAGCAGGGTTCCTCGGGGGTCAGGCACAGATACGCAGTATTTT. Encoded protein: CASRVPRGSGTDTQYF.

This clone came up once. The chain has TRBV25-1 and TRBJ2-5, with TRBD2 identical over 7 bases. CDR3 length equals 12 residues. V lost 3 bases, J lost 5 bases, and 0 bases stayed unmatched. Germline V lookup: CDR1 MGHDK, CDR2 SYGVNS. CDR3 in amino acids: CASSEGGETQYF. The CDR3, as DNA: TGTGCCAGCAGTGAGGGGGGGGAGACCCAGTACTTC.

This clone was seen only a few times. The rearrangement uses TRBV19 and TRBJ1-1; the D gene is possibly TRBD1 (6 bases). The germline V gene has CDR1 LNHDA and CDR2 SQIVND (reference sequence). There are 12 residues in the CDR3. V was pared by 7 bases and J by 5 bases, with 11 bases between. CDR3 loop: CASNRRGTEAFF. The CDR3, as DNA: TGTGCCAGTAATCGTAGGGGGACTGAAGCTTTCTTT.

This clone was seen a handful of times. This chain connects TRBV5-4 to TRBJ2-1; perhaps TRBD2 as D (5 bases). The CDR3 spans 16 residues. In germline, CDR1 is SGHNT, CDR2 YYREEE (reference sequence). V lost 1 base, J lost 7 bases, and 18 bases lay in between. This chain's CDR3 is CASSLPGGNGGNEQFF. DNA of the CDR3: TGTGCCAGCAGCTTGCCCGGAGGTAATGGTGGGAATGAGCAGTTCTTC.

The rearrangement uses TRBV19 and TRBJ1-1; perhaps TRBD1 as D (5 bases). Per the germline V gene, CDR1 is LNHDA and CDR2 is SQIVND (reference sequence). V was clipped by 3 bases and J by 0 bases, with 14 bases between them. This CDR3 is built from 16 residues. CDR3 sequence reads: CASSIGRGTVNTEAFF. The CDR3 coding sequence is TGTGCCAGTAGTATTGGTAGGGGCACGGTGAACACTGAAGCTTTCTTT.

This clone came up a few times. The chain recombines TRBV28 with TRBJ2-7, with 7 bases matching TRBD1. The trim removed 2 bases at V and 7 bases at J, leaving 5 bases unmatched. The CDR3 length is 13 residues. Germline assignment: CDR1 MDHEN and CDR2 SYDVKM. The CDR3: CASSLGARGEQYF. The CDR3 bases are TGTGCCAGCAGTTTAGGGGCCAGGGGGGAGCAGTACTTC. The variable domain in full, completed from reference TRBV28 and TRBJ2-7, reads DVKVTQSSRYLVKRTGEKVFLECVQDMDHENMFWYRQDPGLGLRLIYFSYDVKMKEKGDIPEGYSVSREKKERFSLILESASTNQTSMYLCASSLGARGEQYFGPGTRLTVT.

The gene calls are TRBV30 and TRBJ1-2; 8 bases match TRBD1. Looked up from germline, CDR1 is GTSNPN and CDR2 is SVGIG (reference sequence). This CDR3 is built from 13 residues. After removal of 4 bases from V and 6 bases from J, the junction contained 7 bases not matched to a gene. The CDR3 sequence: CAWIDRGGNGYTF. The CDR3 DNA sequence: TGTGCCTGGATCGACAGGGGCGGGAATGGCTACACCTTC.

This clone has only a few counts. The chain has TRBV9 and TRBJ1-2; possibly TRBD1 for D (5 bases). Germline values: CDR1 SGDLS, CDR2 YYNGEE. Trimming took 0 bases from V and 3 from J, leaving 15 bases between them. This CDR3 region has 16 residues. CDR3 region: CASSVAGGGAHYGYTF. The CDR3 nucleotides are TGTGCCAGCAGCGTAGCCGGGGGAGGGGCCCACTATGGCTACACCTTC.

V and J are TRBV19 and TRBJ2-6; D ambiguous. Germline CDR1 reads LNHDA; CDR2 reads SQIVND (reference sequence). V lost 4 bases to trimming and J lost 0 bases, with 10 bases between them. The CDR3 has 16 residues. CDR3 loop: CASSKPFPSGANVLTF. The CDR3 DNA follows: TGTGCCAGTAGTAAGCCCTTTCCCTCTGGGGCCAACGTCCTGACTTTC.

This CDR3 reads CASSPGRGQPQHF. The CDR3 region has the DNA TGTGCCAGCAGCCCGGGTCGGGGTCAGCCCCAGCATTTT. The chain uses TRBV6-4 and TRBJ1-5, with D unresolved. V was pared by 6 bases and J by 6 bases, with 12 bases between. This CDR3 is built from 13 residues. Germline lookup yields CDR1 MRHNA and CDR2 SNTAGT.

The rearrangement uses TRBV25-1 and TRBJ2-5; a possible D gene is TRBD2 (7 bases). V was shortened by 8 bases and J by 4 bases, with 11 bases between the two germline ends. The germline V gene has CDR1 MGHDK and CDR2 SYGVNS. This CDR3 region has 12 residues. The CDR3 is CASEAGAETQYF. Written as DNA, the CDR3 is TGTGCCAGCGAGGCGGGGGCAGAGACCCAGTACTTC. The variable domain in full, completed from reference TRBV25-1 and TRBJ2-5, reads EADIYQTPRYLVIGTGKKITLECSQTMGHDKMYWYQQDPGMELHLIHYSYGVNSTEKGDLSSESTVSRIRTEHFPLTLESARPSHTSQYLCASEAGAETQYFGPGTRLLVL.

This clone has a handful of counts. The chain uses TRBV28 and TRBJ2-7; TRBD1 is a possible D gene (7 bases). V dropped 8 bases and J dropped 4 bases, with 15 bases sitting between them. Germline values: CDR1 MDHEN, CDR2 SYDVKM. This CDR3 is 13 amino acids long. CDR3 residues: CASGGGGGYEQYF. CDR3 sequence (DNA): TGTGCCAGCGGAGGAGGGGGCGGTTACGAGCAGTACTTC.

This rearrangement joins TRBV30 to TRBJ1-1, with 10 bases aligning to TRBD1. Losses at the gene ends were 3 bases for V and 5 bases for J; bases not matched to a gene: 9. The CDR3 has 15 residues. Looked up from germline, CDR1 is GTSNPN and CDR2 is SVGIG (reference sequence). The CDR3 reads CAWRYAGQGRTEAFF. The CDR3 DNA follows: TGTGCCTGGAGGTATGCGGGACAGGGGCGAACTGAAGCTTTCTTT.